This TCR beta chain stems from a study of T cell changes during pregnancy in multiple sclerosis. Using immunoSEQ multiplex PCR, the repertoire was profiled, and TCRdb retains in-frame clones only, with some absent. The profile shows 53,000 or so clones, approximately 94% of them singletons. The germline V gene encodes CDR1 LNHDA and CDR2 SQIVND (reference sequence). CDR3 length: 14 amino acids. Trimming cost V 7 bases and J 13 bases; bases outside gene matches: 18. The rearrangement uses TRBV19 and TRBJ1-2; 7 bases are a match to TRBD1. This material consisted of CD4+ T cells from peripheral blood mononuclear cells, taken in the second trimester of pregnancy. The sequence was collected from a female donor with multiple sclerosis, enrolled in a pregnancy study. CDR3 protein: CASIAFGGQLSPTF. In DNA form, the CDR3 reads TGTGCCAGTATTGCCTTTGGGGGACAGCTTTCACCCACCTTC. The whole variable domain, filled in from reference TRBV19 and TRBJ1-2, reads DGGITQSPKYLFRKEGQNVTLSCEQNLNHDAMYWYRQDPGQGLRLIYYSQIVNDFQKGDIAEGYSVSREKKESFPLTVTSAQKNPTAFYLCASIAFGGQLSPTFGSGTRLTVV.